The 30 T cell receptor beta chains below all came from one sample that was sequenced in a study of cytomegalovirus exposure and HLA in healthy donors. The PCR employed 60 Vbeta primers together with 13 Jbeta primers. The data were produced by immunoSEQ multiplex PCR, yet TCRdb's version contains in-frame clones alone and is incomplete. The top ten clones hold more than 4.5% of a sample with 80,000 to 100,000 clones, roughly four fifths of them seen once. Material for sequencing was PBMCs. The source is a man in his forties in good health and CMV-seropositive.

This clone has more than one count but fewer than ten. The V and J genes are TRBV4-2 and TRBJ2-7; possibly TRBD1 for D (6 bases). Germline CDR1 LGHNA, CDR2 YNFKEQ. Trimming cost V 4 bases and J 5 bases, with 18 bases left between them. The CDR3 totals 15 residues. For the CDR3, the DNA is TGTGCCAGCAGCCCGAGAGGACAGCGGCCTAACGAGCAGTACTTC. Its translation is CASSPRGQRPNEQYF.

The chain combines TRBV5-1 with TRBJ2-7; 9 bases fit TRBD1. The CDR3 extends over 18 amino acids. After removal of 7 bases from V and 3 bases from J, the junction contained 20 bases not matched to a gene. Germline assignment: CDR1 SGHRS and CDR2 YFSETQ. The CDR3 loop is CASSLRGGTGITGYEQYF. CDR3 DNA: TGCGCCAGCTCACTCCGGGGAGGGACAGGGATAACCGGCTACGAGCAGTACTTC.

The J gene is TRBJ2-7, the V gene TRBV11-3; TRBD1 matches at 7 bases. With V trimmed by 5 bases and J by 5 bases, 6 bases remained unmatched. CDR1 is SGHNT, CDR2 YENEEA, per germline. The CDR3 contains 13 residues. The CDR3 here is CASSPGTVHEQYF. The CDR3 DNA reads as TGTGCCAGCAGCCCTGGGACAGTCCACGAGCAGTACTTC.

The chain combines TRBV7-2 with TRBJ2-1; maybe TRBD1 (6 bases). CDR3 length: 16 amino acids. CDR1 and CDR2 (germline): SGHTA, FQGNSA. V dropped 2 bases and J dropped 3 bases, with 14 bases sitting between them. CDR3 in amino acids: CASSLRGTGSYNEQFF. DNA for the CDR3: TGTGCCAGCAGCTTAAGGGGGACGGGCAGCTACAATGAGCAGTTCTTC.

The V and J genes are TRBV29-1 and TRBJ2-3, with 8 bases fitting TRBD1. Germline CDR1 SQVTM, CDR2 ANQGSEA. This CDR3 has 13 residues. The V segment lost 6 bases and the J segment 2 bases; nucleotides outside the gene matches: 4. The CDR3 sequence: CSVLQGVTDTQYF. The CDR3 DNA follows: TGCAGCGTCCTACAGGGGGTCACAGATACGCAGTATTTT.

J is TRBJ2-5 and V is TRBV2, with 8 positions matching TRBD2. Germline V gives CDR1 SNHLY, CDR2 FYNNEI. The CDR3 contains 16 residues. The ends lost 9 bases at V and 0 bases at J; junction bases unmatched: 12. CDR3 sequence reads: CASTGAGGRHQETQYF. For the CDR3, the DNA is TGTGCCAGTACTGGGGCGGGGGGCCGACACCAAGAGACCCAGTACTTC. The entire variable domain, with the rest obtained from reference TRBV2 and TRBJ2-5, is as follows: EPEVTQTPSHQVTQMGQEVILRCVPISNHLYFYWYRQILGQKVEFLVSFYNNEISEKSEIFDDQFSVERPDGSNFTLKIRSTKLEDSAMYFCASTGAGGRHQETQYFGPGTRLLVL.

This clone was detected once. The chain combines TRBV28 with TRBJ1-1; D gene unclear. V lost 7 bases, J lost 5 bases, and 11 bases lay in between. The germline V gene encodes CDR1 MDHEN and CDR2 SYDVKM. This CDR3 contains 12 residues. CDR3 region: CASTAEWTEAFF. DNA of the CDR3: TGTGCCAGCACCGCGGAGTGGACTGAAGCTTTCTTT.

The chain links TRBV6-5 to TRBJ2-7, with 7 bases lining up with TRBD1. CDR3 length equals 14 residues. V gave up 5 bases and J gave up 3 bases; unmatched junction bases: 7. Per germline, CDR1 MNHEY and CDR2 SVGAGI. CDR3 in amino acids: CASSKDRVNYEQYF. CDR3 sequence (DNA): TGTGCCAGCAGTAAAGACAGGGTAAACTACGAGCAGTACTTC.

The chain recombines TRBV7-6 with TRBJ2-5; D possibly corresponds to TRBD2 (7 bases). The CDR3 consists of 15 residues. Germline V gene sequence: CDR1 SGHVS, CDR2 FNYEAQ. V was clipped by 5 bases and J by 5 bases, with 18 bases between them. CDR3: CASSRGGGVEETQYF. The CDR3, as DNA: TGTGCCAGCAGCAGGGGAGGGGGAGTCGAGGAGACCCAGTACTTC.

This chain joins TRBV5-1 and TRBJ1-5; 9 bases are a match to TRBD1. The CDR3 sequence is 15 residues long. Germline-derived CDR1 and CDR2 are SGHRS and YFSETQ. The ends lost 4 bases at V and 0 bases at J; junction bases unmatched: 2. This chain's CDR3 is CASSVGQGSNQPQHF. The CDR3 DNA is TGCGCCAGCAGCGTGGGACAGGGTAGCAATCAGCCCCAGCATTTT.

V gene TRBV6-6 combines with J gene TRBJ2-7; 13 bases map to TRBD2. Trimming took 6 bases from V and 0 from J; bases not matched to a gene: 2. The CDR3 sequence is 15 residues long. Germline assignment: CDR1 MNHNY and CDR2 SVGAGI (reference sequence). The CDR3 loop is CASSRTSGSSYEQYF. The CDR3 nucleotides read TGTGCCAGCAGCCGGACTAGCGGGAGCTCCTACGAGCAGTACTTC.

The rearrangement joins TRBV9 to TRBJ1-4; D remains unclear. V was shortened by 0 bases and J by 8 bases, with 17 bases between the two germline ends. This CDR3 has 16 residues. From germline, CDR1 is SGDLS and CDR2 YYNGEE. As DNA, the CDR3 is TGTGCCAGCAGCGTAGGGTCTCTCATTTTGGGCGAAAAACTGTTTTTT. Translating gives CASSVGSLILGEKLFF. The full variable domain, in which reference TRBV9 and TRBJ1-4 provide the parts outside the CDR3, is DSGVTQTPKHLITATGQRVTLRCSPRSGDLSVYWYQQSLDQGLQFLIQYYNGEERAKGNILERFSAQQFPDLHSELNLSSLELGDSALYFCASSVGSLILGEKLFFGSGTQLSVL.

The genes are TRBV5-4 and TRBJ2-2; TRBD1 aligns across 9 bases. The CDR3 is made up of 15 amino acids. V lost 4 bases, J lost 3 bases, and 4 bases stayed unmatched. The V gene's germline CDR1 is SGHNT and CDR2 YYREEE (reference sequence). In DNA form, the CDR3 reads TGTGCCAGCAGCCTAAGACAGGGGGACACCGGGGAGCTGTTTTTT. This codes for CASSLRQGDTGELFF. Supplemented by reference TRBV5-4 and TRBJ2-2, the full variable domain reads ETGVTQSPTHLIKTRGQQVTLRCSSQSGHNTVSWYQQALGQGPQFIFQYYREEENGRGNFPPRFSGLQFPNYSSELNVNALELDDSALYLCASSLRQGDTGELFFGEGSRLTVL.

The V and J genes are TRBV28 and TRBJ2-3, with 8 bases that match TRBD1. V was pared by 5 bases and J by 0 bases, with 4 bases of the junction left unmatched. This CDR3 spans 15 amino acids. Germline CDR1 is MDHEN and CDR2 is SYDVKM. The CDR3 spells CASSDQGASTDTQYF. The CDR3 nucleotides are TGTGCCAGCAGTGACCAGGGGGCTAGCACAGATACGCAGTATTTT.

The chain links TRBV19 to TRBJ2-7; tentative D call: TRBD2 (5 bases). With 6 bases removed from V and 3 bases from J, the gap between germline ends came to 12 bases. From germline, CDR1 is LNHDA and CDR2 SQIVND (reference sequence). CDR3 length: 13 amino acids. CDR3 amino acids: CASSTRTFYEQYF. CDR3 in DNA: TGTGCCAGTAGCACCCGGACTTTCTACGAGCAGTACTTC.

J is TRBJ2-1 and V is TRBV6-1; TRBD2 matches 9 bases. CDR1 and CDR2 from the germline V gene are MNHNS and SASEGT. Losses at the gene ends were 2 bases for V and 4 bases for J; bases not matched to a gene: 9. The CDR3 extends over 17 amino acids. The chain's CDR3 is CASSERYRGLAYNEQFF. The CDR3 DNA is TGTGCCAGCAGTGAAAGGTATCGGGGACTAGCATACAATGAGCAGTTCTTC.

DNA for the CDR3: TGCAGCGTTGTTTGGTGGGGCCCCGGACAGGACTTAGTAGCCAAAAACATTCAGTACTTC. Encoded protein: CSVVWWGPGQDLVAKNIQYF. V usage is TRBV29-1 and J usage is TRBJ2-4, with TRBD1 identical over 7 bases. This CDR3 has 20 amino acids. Germline values: CDR1 SQVTM, CDR2 ANQGSEA. V was pared by 4 bases and J by 0 bases, with 21 bases of the junction left unmatched.

This chain uses TRBV5-4 with TRBJ1-2; 7 bases fit TRBD1. CDR3 length: 15 amino acids. J was trimmed by 2 bases and V by 3 bases; bases with no gene match: 7. Germline V gene data show CDR1 as SGHNT and CDR2 as YYREEE (reference sequence). The CDR3 is CASSSHTQGNYGYTF. Here the CDR3 DNA reads TGTGCCAGCAGCTCACACACACAGGGGAACTATGGCTACACCTTC.

The rearrangement uses TRBV20-1 and TRBJ2-7; D perhaps matches TRBD2 (5 bases). The CDR3 sequence is 11 residues long. V lost 3 bases and J 2 bases, leaving 5 bases between the germline ends. In germline, CDR1 is DFQATT, CDR2 SNEGSKA (reference sequence). CDR3 amino acids: CSASGAYEQYF. In nucleotides, the CDR3 is TGCAGTGCTAGCGGGGCCTACGAGCAGTACTTC.

In DNA, the CDR3 is TGTGCCAGCAGCTTAGAAGCGGGAGGATTGGAAGAGCAGTACTTC. The encoded protein is CASSLEAGGLEEQYF. V and J are TRBV7-2 and TRBJ2-7, with 9 bases aligning to TRBD2. In germline, CDR1 is SGHTA, CDR2 FQGNSA. J gave up 7 bases and V 1 base, and 8 bases lay outside the gene matches. The CDR3 consists of 15 residues.

This sequence joins TRBV5-1 and TRBJ2-1, with D maybe TRBD1 (6 bases). Germline CDR1 reads SGHRS; CDR2 reads YFSETQ. Trimming removed 4 bases from V and 6 bases from J, with 14 bases in between. This CDR3 is 14 amino acids long. CDR3 loop: CASSPTGEINEQFF. In DNA, the CDR3 is TGCGCCAGCAGCCCGACAGGAGAGATCAATGAGCAGTTCTTC.

The chain links TRBV6-6 to TRBJ1-4; the match to TRBD1 covers 7 bases. The CDR3 length is 13 residues. The V gene end was trimmed by 8 bases and the J gene end by 6 bases; junction bases not matched to a gene: 6. In germline, CDR1 is MNHNY, CDR2 SVGAGI (reference sequence). CDR3 bases: TGTGCCAGCCTACGGGACAGTGATGAAAAACTGTTTTTT. Its protein product is CASLRDSDEKLFF.

This clone showed up just once. The chain carries TRBV13 and TRBJ2-1, with a possible D match to TRBD1 (6 bases). Germline loops: CDR1 PRHDT, CDR2 FYEKMQ (reference sequence). The CDR3 has 13 residues. V lost 5 bases and J 15 bases, leaving 20 bases between the germline ends. CDR3 residues: CASSPQGFRQSFF. The CDR3 DNA sequence: TGTGCCAGCAGCCCTCAGGGGTTCAGGCAGTCGTTCTTC. Full variable domain (outside the CDR3, taken from reference TRBV13 and TRBJ2-1): AAGVIQSPRHLIKEKRETATLKCYPIPRHDTVYWYQQGPGQDPQFLISFYEKMQSDKGSIPDRFSAQQFSDYHSELNMSSLELGDSALYFCASSPQGFRQSFFGPGTRLTVL.

This clone was observed a few times. This rearrangement joins TRBV2 to TRBJ1-2; a weak D match, TRBD1 (6 bases). The CDR3 has 14 amino acids. Germline CDR1 SNHLY, CDR2 FYNNEI. Trimming shortened V by 11 bases and J by 6 bases, and 22 bases separated the two germline ends. CDR3 DNA: TGTGCCGGTAGTCGACAGGTTGGGAGGGATGGCTACACCTTC. This gives the protein CAGSRQVGRDGYTF.

The chain carries TRBV12-5 and TRBJ1-1, with 8 bases fitting TRBD1. This CDR3 contains 14 residues. Trimming removed 6 bases from V and 0 bases from J; junction bases left unmatched: 3. Germline V gene data show CDR1 as LGHNT and CDR2 as FRNRAP. CDR3 loop: CASGEQGVNTEAFF. In DNA form, the CDR3 reads TGTGCTAGTGGAGAACAGGGGGTGAACACTGAAGCTTTCTTT.

The chain recombines TRBV7-9 with TRBJ2-3; a weak D match, TRBD2 (5 bases). The CDR3 runs to 17 residues. Germline CDR1 is SEHNR and CDR2 is FQNEAQ (reference sequence). Trimming cost V 5 bases and J 0 bases, with 18 bases left between them. CDR3 nucleotides: TGTGCCAGCAGCCGACGGGCGGGCTCTTCTAGCACAGATACGCAGTATTTT. The encoded protein is CASSRRAGSSSTDTQYF.

The V gene is TRBV5-1, the J gene TRBJ2-7; tentatively, D is TRBD1 (6 bases). There are 15 residues in the CDR3. The germline V gene encodes CDR1 SGHRS and CDR2 YFSETQ. The V gene lost 4 bases and the J gene lost 2 bases, with 16 bases spanning the gap. The CDR3 DNA is TGCGCCAGCAGCAACCGGGACAAGGGAACCTACGAGCAGTACTTC. It translates to CASSNRDKGTYEQYF. The whole variable domain, remainder taken from reference TRBV5-1 and TRBJ2-7, is KAGVTQTPRYLIKTRGQQVTLSCSPISGHRSVSWYQQTPGQGLQFLFEYFSETQRNKGNFPGRFSGRQFSNSRSEMNVSTLELGDSALYLCASSNRDKGTYEQYFGPGTRLTVT.

The chain couples TRBV4-1 to TRBJ2-1; D is ambiguous. Germline loops: CDR1 MGHRA, CDR2 YSYEKL. The CDR3 contains 16 residues. Trimming left V 1 base short and J 0 bases short, with 10 bases between. CDR3 nucleotide sequence: TGCGCCAGCAGCCAAGTGGGCAGAAGCTCCTACAATGAGCAGTTCTTC. Its protein is CASSQVGRSSYNEQFF.

The chain uses TRBV9 and TRBJ2-1; 13 bases are shared with TRBD2. This CDR3 has 15 residues. The J segment lost 5 bases and the V segment lost 2 bases, leaving 1 base of the junction unmatched. The germline V gene encodes CDR1 SGDLS and CDR2 YYNGEE. CDR3 coding DNA: TGTGCCAGCAGCGTTGGACTAGCGGGGGACAATGAGCAGTTCTTC. The encoded protein is CASSVGLAGDNEQFF. The variable domain in full, with the rest retrieved from reference TRBV9 and TRBJ2-1, is DSGVTQTPKHLITATGQRVTLRCSPRSGDLSVYWYQQSLDQGLQFLIQYYNGEERAKGNILERFSAQQFPDLHSELNLSSLELGDSALYFCASSVGLAGDNEQFFGPGTRLTVL.

Only a few counts were recorded for this clone. The chain combines TRBV5-8 with TRBJ2-1, with 11 bases identical to TRBD2. The germline gives CDR1 SGHTS, CDR2 YDEGEE. The CDR3 totals 16 residues. With 4 bases clipped from V and 3 bases from J, the junction kept 6 bases outside the gene matches. For the CDR3, the DNA is TGTGCCAGCAGCCCGGTCCTAGCGGGGGGCTACAATGAGCAGTTCTTC. Protein sequence: CASSPVLAGGYNEQFF.